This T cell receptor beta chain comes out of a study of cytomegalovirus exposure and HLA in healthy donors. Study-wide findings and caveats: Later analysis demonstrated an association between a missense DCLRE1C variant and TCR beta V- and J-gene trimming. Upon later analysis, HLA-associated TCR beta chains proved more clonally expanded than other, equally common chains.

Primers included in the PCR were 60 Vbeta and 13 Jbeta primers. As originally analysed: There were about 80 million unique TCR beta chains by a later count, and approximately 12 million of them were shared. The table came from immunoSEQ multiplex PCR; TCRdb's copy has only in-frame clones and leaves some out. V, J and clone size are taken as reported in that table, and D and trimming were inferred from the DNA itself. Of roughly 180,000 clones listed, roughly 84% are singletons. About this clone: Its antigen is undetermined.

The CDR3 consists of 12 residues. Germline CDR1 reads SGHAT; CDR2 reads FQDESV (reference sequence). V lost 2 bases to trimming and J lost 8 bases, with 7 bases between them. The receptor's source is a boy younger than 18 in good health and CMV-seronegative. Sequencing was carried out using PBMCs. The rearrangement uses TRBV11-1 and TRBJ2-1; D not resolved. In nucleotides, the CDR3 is TGTGCCAGCAGCTTAAACCAGGATGAGCAGTTCTTC. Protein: CASSLNQDEQFF.